Following are 14 T cell receptor beta chains from one sample sequenced in a study of blood T cell repertoires in COVID-19. Clones were read by immunoSEQ multiplex PCR, and TCRdb kept only the in-frame ones, dropping some. Altogether hundreds of thousands of clones are present, roughly 91% being singletons, with the ten largest covering around 4.4%. The sample consisted of peripheral blood. The receptors were gathered from a woman in her thirties with acute or convalescent COVID-19.

The gene calls are TRBV6-6 and TRBJ2-2, with D possibly TRBD2 on 7 matching bases. The CDR3 consists of 15 residues. In germline, CDR1 is MNHNY, CDR2 SVGAGI (reference sequence). The V end was cut by 10 bases, the J end by 0 bases, with 15 bases between. CDR3 coding DNA: TGTGCCACCCGGGGGGCCATCGCGAACACCGGGGAGCTGTTTTTT. Its protein product is CATRGAIANTGELFF.

The chain is built from TRBV28 and TRBJ1-2; unclear D gene. Germline V gene sequence: CDR1 MDHEN, CDR2 SYDVKM. Trimming removed 7 bases from V and 4 bases from J, with 19 bases in between. The CDR3 contains 15 residues. The CDR3 region is CASTVRGFGPYGYTF. CDR3 DNA sequence: TGTGCCAGCACCGTACGAGGGTTTGGGCCCTATGGCTACACCTTC.

The rearrangement uses TRBV7-9 and TRBJ2-7; 9 bases line up with TRBD1. V dropped 5 bases and J dropped 7; count of bases not matched to a gene: 6. This CDR3 spans 13 amino acids. Germline V gives CDR1 SEHNR, CDR2 FQNEAQ (reference sequence). The CDR3 coding sequence is TGTGCCAGCAGCCCACAGGGGGCGTGGGAGCAGTACTTC. This codes for CASSPQGAWEQYF.

The CDR3 DNA reads as TGCGCCAGCAGCGAGACAGGGAGCGATTCACCCCTCCACTTT. As protein: CASSETGSDSPLHF. The rearrangement uses TRBV5-1 and TRBJ1-6; 7 bases map to TRBD1. Germline V gene lookup returns CDR1 SGHRS and CDR2 YFSETQ. V lost 4 bases and J lost 8; bases outside the gene matches: 6. The CDR3 covers 14 residues.

This rearrangement joins TRBV7-3 to TRBJ1-1; D is ambiguous. The CDR3 runs 14 residues. The V gene's germline CDR1 is SGHTA and CDR2 FQGTGA. V was trimmed by 2 bases and J by 1 base, leaving 8 bases between them. CDR3 sequence reads: CASSLRERNTEAFF. For the CDR3, the DNA is TGTGCCAGCAGCTTACGGGAGAGGAACACTGAAGCTTTCTTT.

This chain joins TRBV6-1 and TRBJ1-5; D unresolved. In germline, CDR1 is MNHNS, CDR2 SASEGT. V dropped 4 bases and J dropped 0 bases, with 16 bases sitting between them. The CDR3 loop spans 17 amino acids. The CDR3 spells CASSAIGGIYSNQPQHF. CDR3 in DNA: TGTGCCAGCAGTGCCATTGGAGGCATTTATAGCAATCAGCCCCAGCATTTT.

The V and J genes are TRBV6-6 and TRBJ2-7; 7 bases align to TRBD1. The CDR3 extends over 13 amino acids. Germline trimming cut 6 bases from V and 2 bases from J; bases unmatched to any gene: 4. CDR1 is MNHNY and CDR2 is SVGAGI in the germline V gene (reference sequence). CDR3 amino acids: CASSRQGTYEQYF. The CDR3 DNA reads as TGTGCCAGCAGCCGACAGGGAACCTACGAGCAGTACTTC.

The V and J genes are TRBV10-3 and TRBJ2-7, with 9 positions matching TRBD1. Per germline, CDR1 ENHRY and CDR2 SYGVKD. J gave up 5 bases and V 4 bases, and 6 bases lay outside the gene matches. There are 14 residues in the CDR3. The DNA for the CDR3 is TGTGCCATCAGTGGGACAGGGGAGTGGAACGAGCAGTACTTC. It translates to CAISGTGEWNEQYF.

The chain joins TRBV4-1 to TRBJ2-7; TRBD1 agrees at 10 bases. The CDR3 runs to 16 residues. Trimming took 0 bases from V and 3 from J; bases not matched to a gene: 5. CDR1 is MGHRA and CDR2 is YSYEKL in the germline V gene. CDR3 sequence (DNA): TGCGCCAGCAGCCAAGAGAGGGGACAGGGGTTCTACGAGCAGTACTTC. This encodes CASSQERGQGFYEQYF.

The rearrangement uses TRBV3-1 (or the pseudogene TRBV3-2) and TRBJ2-1, with D hard to call. Germline V gene lookup returns CDR1 LGHDT and CDR2 YNNKEL (reference sequence). There are 17 residues in the CDR3. The V and J ends lost 1 base and 3 bases respectively, with 16 bases between them. The CDR3 is CASSQVSPRIFYNEQFF. CDR3 DNA: TGTGCCAGCAGCCAAGTATCCCCCAGGATCTTCTACAATGAGCAGTTCTTC.

As to this clone: One end of the junction does not line up with germline, which may come from a read error. The chain combines TRBV12-3 or TRBV12-4 with TRBJ2-3; D gene ambiguous. The CDR3 totals 10 residues. The CDR3, as DNA: TGTGCCAGCAGCATAGATACGCAGTATTTT. Translated: CASSIDTQYF.

V usage is TRBV27 and J usage is TRBJ2-3; 7 bases align to TRBD2. The CDR3 has 17 residues. Looked up from germline, CDR1 is MNHEY and CDR2 is SMNVEV (reference sequence). V was pared by 5 bases and J by 5 bases, with 16 bases of the junction left unmatched. CDR3 residues: CASSPLFGGGVVDTQYF. The CDR3 DNA reads TGTGCCAGCAGTCCGCTGTTTGGGGGAGGGGTGGTAGATACGCAGTATTTT.

The genes are TRBV6-5 and TRBJ2-1, with a weak D call TRBD1 (6 bases). The germline V gene encodes CDR1 MNHEY and CDR2 SVGAGI. This CDR3 contains 15 residues. V gave up 0 bases and J gave up 6 bases, with 12 bases separating them. The CDR3 nucleotides read TGTGCCAGCAGTTACTCAGGGGGTAGGAGCAATGAGCAGTTCTTC. It translates to CASSYSGGRSNEQFF.

The CDR3, as DNA: TGTGCCTGCCCCGGAGTTAGCACAGATACGCAGTATTTT. Protein: CACPGVSTDTQYF. The rearrangement uses TRBV30 and TRBJ2-3; D is ambiguous. The germline V gene encodes CDR1 GTSNPN and CDR2 SVGIG (reference sequence). This CDR3 spans 13 amino acids. The germline V and J ends were trimmed by 6 bases and 0 bases, with 10 bases remaining between them.